This T cell receptor (beta chain) was retrieved from a study of T cell responses to AZD1222 COVID-19 vaccine. Study conclusions and caveats: Without day 14 samples, only post-peak T cell repertoires were studied. Two AZD1222 doses significantly raised spike-specific TCR breadth and depth over controls. Reportedly, close to half of spike-specific TCRs are directed against unmutated variant regions.

Analysis merged second doses at about 4 or about 12 weeks. The junction had 1 base not matched to a gene; V was cut back by 6 bases and J by 3 bases. This CDR3 has 13 amino acids. Germline CDR1 SGHRS, CDR2 YFSETQ. Data came from immunoSEQ multiplex PCR; TCRdb stores just in-frame clones and leaves some out. The table includes roughly 150,000 clones, about 87% detected once. Of note for this clone: Its target is unknown.

V usage is TRBV5-1 and J usage is TRBJ1-2, with TRBD1 matching over 11 bases. Source: peripheral blood, taken 28 days after the second AZD1222 dose. The clonotype comes from an adult who received the AZD1222 COVID-19 vaccine. The CDR3 spells CASTGQGDYGYTF. The DNA for the CDR3 is TGCGCCAGCACGGGACAGGGGGACTATGGCTACACCTTC.